The 22 T cell receptor beta chains below were found in one sample sequenced in a study of metastatic and nonmetastatic thyroid tumors (dated by TCRdb to 2020 to 2021). Library method: PCR. The sequencer was an Illumina HiSeq 4000. The public reads were run again by TCRdb, first through fastp at Q25 and then through MiXCR, and only productive beta chains were kept. This sample is represented by 15,000 to 20,000 clones; 29% of them were singletons. The ten largest account for less than 15% of the sample. Before undergoing thyroid surgery, none of the patients had been given any kind of treatment. The sequenced sample was tumor tissue. The receptor set was obtained from a female donor with papillary thyroid cancer or a benign thyroid nodule (not recorded which). Some clones in this sample may be carry-over from other donors' samples.

The J gene is TRBJ2-1, the V gene TRBV20-1, with D possibly TRBD2 on 5 matching bases. The CDR3 consists of 13 residues. Germline V gives CDR1 DFQATT, CDR2 SNEGSKA (reference sequence). V gave up 6 bases and J gave up 0 bases, with 9 bases separating them. CDR3 protein: CSAIGSSYNEQFF. The CDR3 coding sequence is TGCAGTGCCATAGGGAGCTCCTACAATGAGCAGTTCTTC.

V is TRBV11-3 and J is TRBJ2-3; no firm D call. The germline V gene has CDR1 SGHNT and CDR2 YENEEA. Deletions cut 0 bases from V and 0 bases from J, with 7 bases between. CDR3 length: 15 amino acids. CDR3 protein: CASSLEGRSTDTQYF. The DNA for the CDR3 is TGTGCCAGCAGCTTAGAGGGCAGGAGCACAGATACGCAGTATTTT.

The chain employs TRBV12-3 or TRBV12-4 and TRBJ1-6, with 9 bases that match TRBD1. CDR3 length equals 14 residues. With V trimmed by 5 bases and J by 8 bases, 4 bases remained unmatched. The DNA for the CDR3 is TGTGCCAGCAGTCCTCGGACAGGGGATTCACCCCTCCACTTT. This codes for CASSPRTGDSPLHF.

This clone was recorded at least ten times. The gene calls are TRBV18 and TRBJ1-6; TRBD1 matches 12 bases. Trimming at V came to 3 bases and at J to 4 bases, leaving 1 base not matched to a gene. In germline, CDR1 is KGHSH, CDR2 LQKENI. The CDR3 sequence is 16 residues long. The CDR3 spells CASSPGQGAYNSPLHF. CDR3 nucleotides: TGTGCCAGCTCACCGGGACAGGGGGCTTATAATTCACCCCTCCACTTT. The variable domain in full, with the rest retrieved from reference TRBV18 and TRBJ1-6, is NAGVMQNPRHLVRRRGQEARLRCSPMKGHSHVYWYRQLPEEGLKFMVYLQKENIIDESGMPKERFSAEFPKEGPSILRIQQVVRGDSAAYFCASSPGQGAYNSPLHFGNGTRLTVT.

As regards this clone: One end of the junction is discordant with germline, which a read error may explain. The chain has TRBV19 and TRBJ2-1; 11 positions agree with TRBD2. CDR3 length: 13 amino acids. The V gene's germline CDR1 is LNHDA and CDR2 SQIVND (reference sequence). As DNA, the CDR3 is TGTGCCAGCAGTAGCGGGAGGGCCGATGAGCAGTTCTTC. Translation: CASSSGRADEQFF.

The chain couples TRBV9 to TRBJ2-3; tentative D call: TRBD1 (5 bases). Per germline, CDR1 SGDLS and CDR2 YYNGEE. The germline V and J ends were trimmed by 4 bases and 1 base, with 16 bases remaining between them. This CDR3 spans 16 amino acids. The chain's CDR3 is CASSSTVGRGTDTQYF. The CDR3 DNA follows: TGTGCCAGCAGCTCGACAGTAGGCAGGGGCACAGATACGCAGTATTTT.

This clone was counted only a few times. The chain has TRBV28 and TRBJ2-7; the D is unclear. The CDR3 covers 14 residues. CDR1 MDHEN and CDR2 SYDVKM come from the germline V gene. V lost 6 bases, J lost 3 bases, and 15 bases lay in between. In nucleotides, the CDR3 is TGTGCCAGCAGGACGGACGATGTCCTCTACGAGCAGTACTTC. Translation: CASRTDDVLYEQYF.

This clone has just a few counts. The genes are TRBV28 and TRBJ2-5; 11 nucleotides align to TRBD2. This CDR3 has 17 residues. Trimming took 3 bases from V and 1 from J; bases not matched to a gene: 7. CDR1 MDHEN and CDR2 SYDVKM come from the germline V gene. This CDR3 reads CASSLALAGVGQETQYF. DNA for the CDR3: TGTGCCAGCAGTTTGGCACTAGCGGGAGTGGGCCAAGAGACCCAGTACTTC.

V gene TRBV4-3 combines with J gene TRBJ2-7, with TRBD2 identical over 10 bases. The V gene's germline CDR1 is LGHNA and CDR2 YSLEER. The V and J ends lost 1 base and 4 bases, in that order; junction bases with no gene match: 1. The CDR3 is 14 amino acids. The CDR3 here is CASSQGLAGYEQYF. For the CDR3, the DNA is TGCGCCAGCAGCCAAGGACTAGCGGGTTACGAGCAGTACTTC.

This chain links TRBV9 with TRBJ2-2; D not resolved. This CDR3 is 13 amino acids long. Per the germline V gene, CDR1 is SGDLS and CDR2 is YYNGEE. V lost 3 bases to trimming and J lost 5 bases, with 8 bases between them. The CDR3 sequence is CASSGGVTGELFF. In DNA, the CDR3 is TGTGCCAGCAGCGGCGGAGTAACCGGGGAGCTGTTTTTT.

The chain employs TRBV6-1 and TRBJ2-7, with 10 bases that match TRBD2. The ends lost 7 bases at V and 2 bases at J; junction bases unmatched: 8. The CDR3 contains 15 residues. Germline V gives CDR1 MNHNS, CDR2 SASEGT. The CDR3 nucleotides read TGTGCCAGCACCCCGACTAGCGGGTCCCCCTACGAGCAGTACTTC. It is translated as CASTPTSGSPYEQYF.

CDR3 protein: CSARPHAAGQTYEQYF. The CDR3 nucleotides are TGCAGTGCCAGGCCGCATGCCGCAGGACAGACCTACGAGCAGTACTTC. The chain joins TRBV20-1 to TRBJ2-7, with D perhaps matching TRBD1 (6 bases). This CDR3 comprises 16 residues. V was cut by 6 bases and J by 2 bases, with 23 bases left in between. From germline, CDR1 is DFQATT and CDR2 SNEGSKA (reference sequence).

The chain carries TRBV11-2 and TRBJ2-7; D perhaps matches TRBD2 (6 bases). V was clipped by 5 bases and J by 3 bases, with 17 bases between them. The CDR3 is made up of 15 amino acids. Germline values: CDR1 SGHAT, CDR2 FQNNGV. The CDR3 bases are TGTGCCAGCAGCCTCCCTGGGGGGAGTAGCTACGAGCAGTACTTC. Encoded protein: CASSLPGGSSYEQYF.

Details on this clone: With a much larger clone just one base away, this may be a read error. V is TRBV12-3 or TRBV12-4 and J is TRBJ1-1; no definite D call. The CDR3 is made up of 14 amino acids. CDR3 residues: CASSLGSLNTEAFF. In DNA, the CDR3 is TGTGCCAGCAGCTTAGGGTCTCTGAACACTGAAGCTTTCTTT.

Only a few counts were recorded for this clone. This sequence joins TRBV6-1 and TRBJ2-7; a weak D match, TRBD1 (5 bases). CDR1 and CDR2 from the germline V gene are MNHNS and SASEGT. The CDR3 consists of 13 residues. V was clipped by 7 bases and J by 3 bases, with 13 bases between them. The CDR3 nucleotides are TGTGCCAGCATTATGGACACAATCTACGAGCAGTACTTC. This encodes CASIMDTIYEQYF.

The chain couples TRBV11-2 to TRBJ2-7, with D unresolved. CDR3 length equals 14 residues. The V gene's germline CDR1 is SGHAT and CDR2 FQNNGV. V gave up 1 base and J gave up 2 bases, with 9 bases separating them. The DNA of the CDR3 is TGTGCCAGCAGCTTAGTAGGCAGGACCTACGAGCAGTACTTC. Translated, it gives CASSLVGRTYEQYF.

The chain combines TRBV6-2 or TRBV6-3 with TRBJ2-7; D remains ambiguous. The germline CDR1 and CDR2 sequences are MNHEY and SVGEGT. Between the trimmed V and J ends, which lost 0 bases and 6 bases, there was a span of 6 bases. The CDR3 covers 12 residues. CDR3 DNA: TGTGCCAGCAGTTACTCGGGTGGCGAGCAGTACTTC. Protein: CASSYSGGEQYF.

The V and J genes are TRBV11-3 and TRBJ2-2; D is possibly TRBD1 (6 bases). From germline, CDR1 is SGHNT and CDR2 YENEEA. The V end lost 1 base, the J end lost 2 bases, and 8 bases lay between the germline ends. This CDR3 comprises 15 residues. CDR3 region: CASSLGTVNTGELFF. The CDR3 bases are TGTGCCAGCAGCTTAGGGACAGTTAACACCGGGGAGCTGTTTTTT.

Many counts were recorded for this clone. The rearrangement links TRBV30 to TRBJ2-7, with a possible D match to TRBD1 (5 bases). V was cut by 5 bases and J by 3 bases, with 14 bases left in between. The CDR3 loop spans 13 amino acids. Looked up from germline, CDR1 is GTSNPN and CDR2 is SVGIG (reference sequence). The CDR3 here is CAWSVRQNYEQYF. CDR3 bases: TGTGCCTGGTCCGTGAGACAGAACTACGAGCAGTACTTC.

This clone turned up a few times. The V and J genes are TRBV28 and TRBJ2-7; 9 bases are shared with TRBD2. CDR1 is MDHEN, CDR2 SYDVKM, per germline. The CDR3 length is 14 residues. V dropped 4 bases and J dropped 0; count of bases not matched to a gene: 1. CDR3 nucleotides: TGTGCCAGCAGTTCAGCGGGAGGCTCCTACGAGCAGTACTTC. It codes for CASSSAGGSYEQYF.

The chain joins TRBV5-4 to TRBJ2-1, with D possibly TRBD2 on 6 matching bases. There are 16 residues in the CDR3. Germline V gene sequence: CDR1 SGHNT, CDR2 YYREEE (reference sequence). V lost 0 bases and J lost 6, with 16 bases in between. CDR3 residues: CASSLGGIAESNEQFF. CDR3 in DNA: TGTGCCAGCAGCTTGGGTGGGATAGCGGAATCCAATGAGCAGTTCTTC.

The chain has TRBV11-2 and TRBJ2-2; 10 nucleotides match TRBD2. CDR1 is SGHAT and CDR2 is FQNNGV in the germline V gene. The V segment lost 6 bases and the J segment 7 bases; nucleotides outside the gene matches: 2. This CDR3 contains 13 residues. This CDR3 is CASSSSGSGELFF. CDR3 nucleotide sequence: TGTGCCAGCAGTTCTAGCGGGAGCGGGGAGCTGTTTTTT.